Listed below are T cell receptor beta chains from one sample, sequenced in a study of T cells in Graves' hyperthyroidism and ophthalmopathy. MiXCR, applied by TCRdb to the multiplex PCR reads, yields one record per CDR3 protein. The sample records 600,000 or so distinct CDR3 sequences, roughly 46% being singletons. Material for sequencing was peripheral blood or thyroid tissue (not recorded which). The receptors come from a woman younger than 30 with Graves' hyperthyroidism. The CDR3 runs from the conserved cysteine through the conserved F or W. The order of the fields is J gene, clone size, V gene, D gene, CDR3 length, CDR3 protein, CDR3 DNA. D genes are given only for firm matches. Only some rows state a clone size, as once, few, many or a class for expanded clones.

>TRBJ1-5|many|TRBV5-1|.|13
CASSLTSNQPQHF
TGTGCCAGCAGTCTAACCAGCAATCAGCCCCAGCATTTT
>TRBJ2-7|many|TRBV7-2|TRBD2|13
CASSFPGLAGKYF
TGTGCCAGCAGTTTCCCGGGACTAGCGGGAAAGTACTTC
>TRBJ2-7|.|TRBV7-8|.|15
CASRFRLGSSYEQYF
TGTGCCAGCAGATTTCGACTAGGAAGCTCCTACGAGCAGTACTTC
>TRBJ1-1|many|TRBV29-1|.|15
CSVEYKRGKATEAFF
TGCAGCGTTGAGTACAAGCGGGGTAAGGCCACTGAAGCTTTCTTT
>TRBJ1-2|.|TRBV10-3|TRBD1|15
CAISEGQAHDYGYTF
TGTGCCATCAGTGAGGGACAGGCCCATGACTATGGCTACACCTTC
>TRBJ2-2|many|TRBV7-2|.|13
CASSFGGTGELFF
TGTGCCAGCAGCTTCGGGGGTACCGGGGAGCTGTTTTTT
>TRBJ1-6|.|TRBV20-1|TRBD1|15
CSAREGTAINSPLHF
TGCAGTGCTAGAGAGGGGACAGCGATTAATTCACCCCTCCACTTT
>TRBJ1-4|many|TRBV7-9|.|13
CASSSPLNRWLFF
TGTGCCAGCAGCTCTCCCCTAAATCGGTGGCTGTTTTTT
>TRBJ2-7|few|TRBV2|.|13
CASSQGGPYEQYF
TGTGCCAGCTCCCAGGGGGGGCCGTACGAGCAGTACTTC
>TRBJ1-5|.|TRBV6-5|.|15
CASSYQQGPNQPQHF
TGTGCCAGCAGTTACCAACAGGGCCCGAATCAGCCCCAGCATTTT
>TRBJ2-7|.|TRBV11-1|.|9
CASRLDRYF
TGTGCCAGCAGACTCGACAGGTACTTC
>TRBJ1-2|.|TRBV5-6|TRBD1|15
CASSWTGILYYGYTF
TGTGCCAGCAGCTGGACAGGGATACTTTACTATGGCTACACCTTC
>TRBJ1-2|many|TRBV2|TRBD1|16
CASTPTTTGPSYGYTF
TGTGCCAGCACCCCTACAACGACAGGGCCGAGCTATGGCTACACCTTC
>TRBJ2-2|.|TRBV15|.|17
CATSREVGAGYTEELFF
TGTGCCACCAGCAGAGAAGTAGGGGCTGGCTACACCGAGGAGCTGTTTTTT
>TRBJ1-2|once|TRBV7-9|.|15
CASSQGVRGYDGYTF
TGTGCCAGCAGCCAAGGCGTCAGGGGATATGATGGCTACACCTTC
>TRBJ2-7|few|TRBV2|.|15
CASKTGDPTHYEQYF
TGTGCCAGCAAGACGGGGGACCCAACCCACTACGAGCAGTACTTC
>TRBJ2-7|few|TRBV7-9|TRBD2|16
CASSLGSGRYTYEQYF
TGTGCCAGCAGCTTAGGTAGCGGGAGGTACACCTACGAGCAGTACTTC
>TRBJ1-1|.|TRBV25-1|.|14
CASSQDLEDTEAFF
TGTGCCAGCAGCCAAGATCTGGAGGACACTGAAGCTTTCTTT
>TRBJ1-2|.|TRBV10-3|TRBD1|15
CAISGDRGLNYGYTF
TGTGCCATCAGTGGGGACAGGGGGCTAAATTATGGCTACACCTTC
>TRBJ2-7|.|TRBV29-1|TRBD2|15
CSVTRTSSRQYEQYF
TGCAGCGTTACCCGGACTAGCAGTAGACAGTACGAGCAGTACTTC
>TRBJ1-5|many|TRBV9|TRBD1|14
CASSVGTGSQPQHF
TGTGCCAGCAGCGTAGGGACAGGGAGCCAGCCCCAGCATTTT
>TRBJ1-1|many|TRBV2|TRBD1|12
CASSEARGQTKF
TGTGCCAGCAGTGAAGCGCGGGGACAGACGAAATTT
>TRBJ1-4|.|TRBV7-2|.|15
CASSTARGLGEKLFF
TGTGCCAGCAGCACCGCCCGGGGGCTAGGTGAAAAACTGTTTTTT
>TRBJ2-7|.|TRBV10-3|.|16
CAISEASPDRSYEQYF
TGTGCCATCAGTGAGGCGTCACCGGACCGCTCCTACGAGCAGTACTTC
>TRBJ2-7|many|TRBV2|TRBD1|12
CASSGQGGWRYF
TGTGCCAGCAGCGGACAGGGCGGTTGGCGGTACTTC
>TRBJ1-5|many|TRBV19|.|15
CASSIDRWSNQPQHF
TGTGCCAGTAGTATCGACAGGTGGAGCAATCAGCCCCAGCATTTT
>TRBJ1-2|.|TRBV29-1|TRBD1|11
CSVMTGSYYTF
TGCAGCGTTATGACAGGGTCATACTACACCTTC
>TRBJ2-7|.|TRBV2|.|15
CAGSPSGTVSYEQYF
TGTGCCGGCAGCCCGTCAGGGACGGTCTCCTACGAGCAGTACTTC
>TRBJ1-1|.|TRBV7-9|.|16
CASSPVDNLVNTEAFF
TGTGCCAGCAGCCCGGTGGACAACCTGGTCAACACTGAAGCTTTCTTT
>TRBJ1-5|.|TRBV24-1|.|14
CATSDRGTNQPQHF
TGTGCCACCAGTGATCGAGGGACCAATCAGCCCCAGCATTTT
>TRBJ1-2|many|TRBV2|.|11
CASNLRGGYTF
TGTGCCAGCAATCTCAGGGGTGGCTACACCTTC
>TRBJ1-4|few|TRBV7-2|.|13
CASSFEGREKLFF
TGTGCCAGCAGCTTTGAAGGGCGTGAAAAACTGTTTTTT
>TRBJ1-1|few|TRBV2|.|13
CASSDPPNTEAFF
TGTGCCAGCAGTGATCCCCCGAACACTGAAGCTTTCTTT
>TRBJ1-2|.|TRBV19|.|15
CASSIPGVSPKGYTF
TGTGCCAGTAGTATTCCGGGAGTCAGTCCGAAAGGCTACACCTTC
>TRBJ2-7|.|TRBV29-1|.|15
CSVEVRESGPYEQYF
TGCAGCGTTGAAGTTAGGGAGTCAGGGCCCTACGAGCAGTACTTC
>TRBJ2-7|few|TRBV5-1|.|14
CASSLVARSTEQYF
TGCGCCAGCAGCTTGGTGGCTAGATCTACCGAGCAGTACTTC
>TRBJ2-5|few|TRBV7-9|.|16
CASSLVSGPIQETQYF
TGTGCCAGCAGCTTAGTAAGCGGCCCCATCCAAGAGACCCAGTACTTC
>TRBJ1-6|few|TRBV10-2|.|13
CASSRPDFAPLHF
TGTGCCAGCAGCCGTCCCGACTTCGCACCCCTCCACTTT
>TRBJ2-7|few|TRBV20-1|TRBD2|17
CSARVPGLAGGYYEQYF
TGCAGTGCTAGAGTCCCGGGACTAGCGGGGGGGTACTACGAGCAGTACTTC
>TRBJ2-7|.|TRBV11-2|.|15
CASSRMATGAAEQYF
TGTGCCAGCAGCCGGATGGCGACAGGCGCGGCCGAGCAGTACTTC
>TRBJ2-6|.|TRBV25-1|.|13
CASLGAGANVLTF
TGTGCCAGCTTGGGGGCTGGGGCCAACGTCCTGACTTTC
>TRBJ1-4|.|TRBV25-1|.|15
CASSGFLGLGEKLFF
TGTGCCAGCAGCGGCTTCTTGGGGTTAGGCGAAAAACTGTTTTTT
>TRBJ2-5|.|TRBV12-5|TRBD2|16
CASGLPPSGGPETQYF
TGTGCTAGTGGTTTGCCTCCTTCGGGAGGGCCTGAGACCCAGTACTTC
>TRBJ1-2|.|TRBV6-6|.|13
CASSETGTNGYTF
TGTGCCAGCAGCGAAACAGGGACTAATGGCTACACCTTC
>TRBJ2-5|.|TRBV13|TRBD2|18
CASSHISPGTSFRETQYF
TGTGCCAGCAGCCACATCTCGCCCGGGACTAGTTTCCGCGAGACCCAGTACTTC
>TRBJ2-2|.|TRBV7-6|.|13
CASSLGPLGELFF
TGTGCCAGCAGCTTAGGCCCCCTCGGGGAGCTGTTTTTT
>TRBJ1-1|many|TRBV7-3|.|14
CASSLSGMNTEAFF
TGTGCCAGCAGCTTAAGCGGCATGAACACTGAAGCTTTCTTT
>TRBJ2-5|.|TRBV7-3|.|15
CASSPRGRIQETQYF
TGTGCCAGCAGCCCAAGGGGTCGGATACAAGAGACCCAGTACTTC
>TRBJ2-6|.|TRBV10-3|.|16
CAISSQVGYGANVLTF
TGTGCCATCAGCTCGCAAGTGGGGTATGGGGCCAACGTCCTGACTTTC
>TRBJ1-2|once|TRBV24-1|.|13
CASSGQVRSGYTF
TGTGCCAGCAGTGGCCAGGTTCGGAGTGGCTACACCTTC
>TRBJ2-7|.|TRBV20-1|TRBD1|14
CSARPRQGPYEQYF
TGCAGTGCTAGACCTAGACAGGGACCCTACGAGCAGTACTTC
>TRBJ1-4|.|TRBV2|.|14
CASSGRGGAEKLFF
TGTGCCAGCAGTGGAAGAGGGGGGGCCGAAAAACTGTTTTTT
>TRBJ2-7|.|TRBV11-1|.|13
CASSSVGRYEQYF
TGTGCCAGCAGCTCGGTGGGTAGGTACGAGCAGTACTTC